The source of this TCR beta chain is a study of Ad26.COV2.S vaccination and SARS-CoV-2 variants. Study context: In the COV1001 trial, the donor was in the Ad26.COV2.S arm. The study gave Ad26.COV2.S intramuscularly, once or twice 56 days apart.

This sample's treatment: 15 to 20 received Ad26.COV2.S at low or high dose, single or two shots; five or six received placebo; per-sample allocation not given. After the first vaccine or placebo injection, samples were drawn on day 63. Findings and limits, study-wide: Recipients given vaccine exceeded placebo recipients in spike-specific TCR breadth.

Only one count was recorded for this clone. Antigen: not known. The CDR3 is made up of 14 amino acids. V was clipped by 7 bases and J by 7 bases, with 16 bases between them. Germline loops: CDR1 MNHEY, CDR2 SMNVEV (reference sequence). The table came from immunoSEQ multiplex PCR; TCRdb's copy has only in-frame clones and leaves some out. The repertoire holds 350,000 to 550,000 clones, with about 88% as singletons. The specimen comprised peripheral blood, sampled in a trial of Ad26.COV2.S vaccine versus placebo. The chain carries TRBV27 and TRBJ1-4, with D uncertain. The clonotype comes from a person between 18 and 60 years old who received the Ad26.COV2.S COVID-19 vaccine or a placebo. CDR3 protein: CASTPSGFGEKLFF. In nucleotides, the CDR3 is TGTGCCAGCACACCCTCGGGGTTCGGTGAAAAACTGTTTTTT.